Reported below is one T cell receptor beta chain. This specimen belongs to a study of blood T cell repertoires in COVID-19. The assay was immunoSEQ multiplex PCR, and TCRdb's table has in-frame clones only and misses some. The sample lists 55,000 to 65,000 clones; approximately 90% were seen once. This sequence originates from a human donor with active COVID-19. The donor label of this sample is uncertain. Material: peripheral blood.

DNA of the CDR3: TGTGCCAGCAGCCACGGGTCGAGATCCCCCGGACCCCTCCACTTT. This encodes CASSHGSRSPGPLHF. The genes are TRBV3-1 (or the pseudogene TRBV3-2) and TRBJ1-6; D not certain. The V gene's germline CDR1 is LGHDT and CDR2 YNNKEL (reference sequence). V shed 3 bases and J shed 12 bases, with 18 bases lying between them. The CDR3 extends over 15 amino acids.